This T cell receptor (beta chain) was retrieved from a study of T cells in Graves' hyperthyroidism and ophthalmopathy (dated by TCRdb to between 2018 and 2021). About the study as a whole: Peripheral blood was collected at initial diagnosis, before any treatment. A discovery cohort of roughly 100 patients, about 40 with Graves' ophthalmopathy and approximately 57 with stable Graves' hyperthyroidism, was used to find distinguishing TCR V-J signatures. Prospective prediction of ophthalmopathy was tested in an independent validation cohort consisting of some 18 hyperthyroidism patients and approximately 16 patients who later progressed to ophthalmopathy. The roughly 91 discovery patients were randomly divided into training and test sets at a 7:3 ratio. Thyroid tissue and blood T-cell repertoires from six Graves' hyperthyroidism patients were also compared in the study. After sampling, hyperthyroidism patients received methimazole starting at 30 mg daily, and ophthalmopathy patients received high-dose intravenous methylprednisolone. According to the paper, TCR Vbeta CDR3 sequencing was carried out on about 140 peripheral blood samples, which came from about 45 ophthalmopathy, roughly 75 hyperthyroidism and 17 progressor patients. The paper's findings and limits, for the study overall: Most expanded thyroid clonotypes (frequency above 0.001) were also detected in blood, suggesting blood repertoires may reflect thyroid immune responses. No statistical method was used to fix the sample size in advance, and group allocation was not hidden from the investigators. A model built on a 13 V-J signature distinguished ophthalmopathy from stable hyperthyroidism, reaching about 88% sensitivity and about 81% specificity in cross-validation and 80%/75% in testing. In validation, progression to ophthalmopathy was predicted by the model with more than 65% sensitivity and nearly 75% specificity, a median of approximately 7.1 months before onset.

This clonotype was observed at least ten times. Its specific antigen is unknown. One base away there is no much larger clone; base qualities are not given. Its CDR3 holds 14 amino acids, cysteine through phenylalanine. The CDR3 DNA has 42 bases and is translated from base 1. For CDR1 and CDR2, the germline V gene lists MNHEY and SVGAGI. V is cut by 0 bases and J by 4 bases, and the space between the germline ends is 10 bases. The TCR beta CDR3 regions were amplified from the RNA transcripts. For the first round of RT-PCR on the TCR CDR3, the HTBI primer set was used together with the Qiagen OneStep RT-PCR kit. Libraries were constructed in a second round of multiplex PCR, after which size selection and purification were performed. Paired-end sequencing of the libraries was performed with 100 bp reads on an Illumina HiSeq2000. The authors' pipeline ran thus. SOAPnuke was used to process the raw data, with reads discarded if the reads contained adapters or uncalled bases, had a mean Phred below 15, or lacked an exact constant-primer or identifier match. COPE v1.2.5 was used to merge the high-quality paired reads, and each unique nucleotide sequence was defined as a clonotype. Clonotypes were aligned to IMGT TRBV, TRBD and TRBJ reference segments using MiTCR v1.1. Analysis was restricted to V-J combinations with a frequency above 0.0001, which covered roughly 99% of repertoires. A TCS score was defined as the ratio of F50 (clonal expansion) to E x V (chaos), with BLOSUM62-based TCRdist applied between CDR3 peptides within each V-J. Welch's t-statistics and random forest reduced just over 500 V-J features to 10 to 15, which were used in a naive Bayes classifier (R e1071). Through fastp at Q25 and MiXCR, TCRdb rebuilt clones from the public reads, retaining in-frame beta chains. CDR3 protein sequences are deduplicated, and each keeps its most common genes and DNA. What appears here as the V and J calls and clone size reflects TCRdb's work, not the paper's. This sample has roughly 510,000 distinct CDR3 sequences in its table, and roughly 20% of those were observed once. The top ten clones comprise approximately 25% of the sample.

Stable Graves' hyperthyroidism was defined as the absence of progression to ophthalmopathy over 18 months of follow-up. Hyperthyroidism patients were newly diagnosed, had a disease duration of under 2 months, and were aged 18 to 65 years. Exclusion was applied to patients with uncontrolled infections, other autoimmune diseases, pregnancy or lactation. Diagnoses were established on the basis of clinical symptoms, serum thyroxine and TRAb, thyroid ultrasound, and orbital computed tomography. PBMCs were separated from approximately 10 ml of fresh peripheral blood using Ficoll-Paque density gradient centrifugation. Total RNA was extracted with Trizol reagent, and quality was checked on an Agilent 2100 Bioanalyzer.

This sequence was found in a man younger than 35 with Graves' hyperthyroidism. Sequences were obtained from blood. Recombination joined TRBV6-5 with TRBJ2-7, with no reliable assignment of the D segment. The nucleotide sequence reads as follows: TGTGCCAGCAGTTACTCTAGTTCTCCTTACGAGCAGTACTTC. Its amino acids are CASSYSSSPYEQYF.